Listed below are T cell receptor beta chains from one sample, sequenced in a study of cytomegalovirus exposure and HLA in healthy donors. The protocol was immunoSEQ multiplex PCR, while the TCRdb copy is restricted to in-frame clones and leaves out a portion. The repertoire holds 50,000 to 65,000 clones, with approximately 89% as singletons. The sequenced material came from PBMCs. The receptors derive from a woman younger than 35 in good health and CMV-seropositive. The CDR3 runs from the conserved cysteine through the conserved F or W. Fields, in order: V gene, clone size, D gene, J gene, CDR3 DNA, CDR3 protein. The D gene is left open where the match is weak. Size is stated for part of the rows, as once, few or many counts, or as a class when the clone is expanded.

TRBV6-6	.	TRBD1	TRBJ1-2	TGTGCCAGCAGTACAGGGGGAGCCTATGGCTACACCTTC	CASSTGGAYGYTF
TRBV28	.	TRBD1	TRBJ1-1	TGTGCCAGCGACCGGGACAGGGTTGAGAACACTGAAGCTTTCTTT	CASDRDRVENTEAFF
TRBV6-5	.	.	TRBJ1-5	TGTGCCAGCAGTTCACGTCTCGGGGGGAATCAGCCCCAGCATTTT	CASSSRLGGNQPQHF
TRBV7-2	.	TRBD2	TRBJ2-3	TGTGCCAGCAGCTCTCTAGCGGGGACCACAGATACGCAGTATTTT	CASSSLAGTTDTQYF
TRBV7-2	.	.	TRBJ1-2	TGTGCCAGCAGCTCAGACAGGATTAACTATGGCTACACCTTC	CASSSDRINYGYTF
TRBV28	.	.	TRBJ1-2	TGTGCCAGCAGTTTGTGGCAGGGGAACTATGGCTACACCTTC	CASSLWQGNYGYTF
TRBV7-9	.	.	TRBJ1-1	TGTGCCAGCAGTCTTACGGGCGGACGAGGAGGCACTGAAGCTTTCTTT	CASSLTGGRGGTEAFF
TRBV7-9	.	.	TRBJ2-1	TGTGCCAGCAGTCCGCTTAGCAATGAGCAGTTCTTC	CASSPLSNEQFF
TRBV14	once	TRBD1	TRBJ1-5	TGTGCCAGCAGCCTGACAGGGACTCAGCCCCAGCATTTT	CASSLTGTQPQHF
TRBV28	.	TRBD1	TRBJ1-1	TGTGCCAGCAGTTCGCCGCGACAGGGTTCCTCGATCGGAGCTTTCTTT	CASSSPRQGSSIGAFF
TRBV4-3	.	TRBD2	TRBJ2-1	TGCGCCAGCAGCCAAGAAGCGGGGAATGAGCAGTTCTTC	CASSQEAGNEQFF
TRBV7-8	.	.	TRBJ1-1	TGTGCCAGCAGCTTAGGGCGGGGGCTCGCTGAAGCTTTCTTT	CASSLGRGLAEAFF
TRBV7-9	.	TRBD1	TRBJ2-6	TGTGCCAGCAGCCTGGGACAGGGATACTCTGGGGCCAACGTCCTGACTTTC	CASSLGQGYSGANVLTF
TRBV6-1	.	.	TRBJ1-5	TGTGCCAGCAGTTATACCAGTCAGCCCCAGCATTTT	CASSYTSQPQHF
TRBV6-1	.	TRBD2	TRBJ2-5	TGTGCCAGCAGTGAACCGGGAGGGTACGCCCAAGAGACCCAGTACTTC	CASSEPGGYAQETQYF
TRBV7-8	.	.	TRBJ1-5	TGTGCCAGCAGCTTAGGATCCCAGGGTCTAAGCAATCAGCCCCAGCATTTT	CASSLGSQGLSNQPQHF
TRBV29-1	.	.	TRBJ1-1	TGCAGCGTTGAATATAAGCTAAACACTGAAGCTTTCTTT	CSVEYKLNTEAFF
TRBV10-3	.	.	TRBJ2-3	TGTGCCATCAGGTTGGGGGGAACAGATACGCAGTATTTT	CAIRLGGTDTQYF
TRBV5-1	.	TRBD1	TRBJ1-1	TGCGCCAGCAGCTTCACCGGGACAGGGGGCTGGGACACTGAAGCTTTCTTT	CASSFTGTGGWDTEAFF
TRBV7-6	.	TRBD1	TRBJ2-3	TGTGCCAGCAGCTCACGGGACAGGGAGACAGATACGCAGTATTTT	CASSSRDRETDTQYF
TRBV18	.	.	TRBJ2-5	TGTGCCAGCTCACCTGACCAGGGCCAAGAGACCCAGTACTTC	CASSPDQGQETQYF
TRBV6-4	.	.	TRBJ1-2	TGTGCCAGCAGTGACAGGCAGGGAACTGGCTACACCTTC	CASSDRQGTGYTF
TRBV20-1	.	.	TRBJ1-5	TGCAGTGCTAGTTCCGGTCAGCCCCAGCATTTT	CSASSGQPQHF
TRBV15	.	.	TRBJ1-2	TGTGCCACCAGCAGACCCCTCCCCCGCGCACCGAACTATGGCTACACCTTC	CATSRPLPRAPNYGYTF
TRBV10-1	.	TRBD1	TRBJ1-1	TGCGCCAGCAGCGAGCAGGGGACAGAGAACACTGAAGCTTTCTTT	CASSEQGTENTEAFF
TRBV28	.	TRBD1	TRBJ2-2	TGTGCCAGCAGCCCCAGACGACAGGGGGAGGTAGGAGGCTGGGAGCTGTTTTTT	CASSPRRQGEVGGWELFF
TRBV28	once	.	TRBJ2-7	TGTGCCAGCAGTTTATCGGAAACCCTGGACAGTTTCGAGCAGTACTTC	CASSLSETLDSFEQYF
TRBV5-3	.	TRBD1	TRBJ2-7	TGTGCCAGAAGCTCCACCCTCCGGGACAGACCCTACGAGCAGTACTTC	CARSSTLRDRPYEQYF
TRBV7-9	.	TRBD1	TRBJ1-2	TGTGCCAGCAGCTTAGGTACAGGGGCTCGGGACTATGGCTACACCTTC	CASSLGTGARDYGYTF
TRBV19	once	.	TRBJ2-6	TGTGCCAGTAGTATAACGACAGCAGGGGCCAACGTCCTGACTTTC	CASSITTAGANVLTF
TRBV7-2	once	TRBD2	TRBJ2-1	TGTGCCAGCAGCTTAGCCGGGACTAGCGGGGGGAATGAGCAGTTCTTC	CASSLAGTSGGNEQFF
TRBV6-1	.	.	TRBJ2-7	TGTGCCAGCTGCTCCGGGACACTTTCCTACGAGCAGTACTTC	CASCSGTLSYEQYF
TRBV19	.	.	TRBJ1-2	TGTGCCACCGCTACCTTGAACTATGGCTACACCTTC	CATATLNYGYTF
TRBV2	.	.	TRBJ2-7	TGTGCCAGCAGTGAAGGTGGGCTAGCGTACTCCTACGAGCAGTACTTC	CASSEGGLAYSYEQYF
TRBV7-9	.	.	TRBJ2-7	TGTGCCAGCAGCTTCTTACACATTGCCTCCTACGAGCAGTACTTC	CASSFLHIASYEQYF
TRBV2	.	TRBD1	TRBJ1-1	TGTGCCAGCAGTGAGGGACAGGGATACACTGAAGCTTTCTTT	CASSEGQGYTEAFF
TRBV27	.	.	TRBJ1-2	TGTGCCAGCAGTTTATTCGCCAGGGATAATGGCTACACCTTC	CASSLFARDNGYTF
TRBV5-4	.	.	TRBJ2-5	TGTGCCAGCAGGACGATCGGGATGGAAGAGACCCAGTACTTC	CASRTIGMEETQYF
TRBV11-3	.	TRBD1	TRBJ1-5	TGTGCCAGCAGCTTAGGGTGGTGGACAGGGGGATATAGCAATCAGCCCCAGCATTTT	CASSLGWWTGGYSNQPQHF
TRBV28	.	.	TRBJ1-4	TGTGCCAGCAGTTTAGCAGGGTCTGGAGAAAAACTGTTTTTT	CASSLAGSGEKLFF
TRBV6-1	.	.	TRBJ2-1	TGTGCCAGCAGTGAAGGGTGGGGGGTCGATCATGAGCAGTTCTTC	CASSEGWGVDHEQFF
TRBV7-2	once	TRBD2	TRBJ2-3	TGTGCCAGCAGCCGGACTAGCGGGGGGGCCTCAGATACGCAGTATTTT	CASSRTSGGASDTQYF
TRBV28	.	TRBD1	TRBJ1-1	TGTGCCAGCCTACCCTCGACAGGGGGCGGCACTGAAGCTTTCTTT	CASLPSTGGGTEAFF
TRBV28	.	TRBD1	TRBJ2-7	TGTGCCAGCAGGTGGACAGGGGAGGACGAGCAGTACTTC	CASRWTGEDEQYF
TRBV30	.	.	TRBJ1-1	TGTGCCTGGAGGGGGGGGACTGAAGCTTTCTTT	CAWRGGTEAFF
TRBV27	.	.	TRBJ1-6	TGTGCCAGCAGCAAAGGGGCCAGGAGCTCCTATAATTCACCCCTCCACTTT	CASSKGARSSYNSPLHF
TRBV2	.	.	TRBJ1-5	TGTGCCAGCACACTGGTCCTCAATCAGCCCCAGCATTTT	CASTLVLNQPQHF
TRBV2	.	.	TRBJ1-1	TGTGCCAGCAGTGGGTCAGTAAGGGGGAACACTGAAGCTTTCTTT	CASSGSVRGNTEAFF
TRBV28	once	TRBD1	TRBJ1-5	TGTGCCAGCAGTTTGGGTGGCAGGGGGAATCAGCCCCAGCATTTT	CASSLGGRGNQPQHF
TRBV28	few	.	TRBJ1-3	TGTGCCAGCACCTCCTCCCGGGAGTTTGGAAACACCATATATTTT	CASTSSREFGNTIYF
TRBV4-1	once	.	TRBJ2-1	TGCGCCAGCAGCCAAGAGAGTCAGAGGAATGAGCAGTTCTTC	CASSQESQRNEQFF
TRBV10-3	.	TRBD2	TRBJ2-1	TGTGCCATCAGTGGGGGTAAGCGGGGGCCGTACAATGAGCAGTTCTTC	CAISGGKRGPYNEQFF
TRBV6-5	once	.	TRBJ1-1	TGTGCCAGCAGTTACGTGGGGAGGGGGGATAACACTGAAGCTTTCTTT	CASSYVGRGDNTEAFF
TRBV7-2	few	.	TRBJ2-7	TGTGCCAGCAGCTTGAAGGGGCGGTACGAGCAGTACTTC	CASSLKGRYEQYF
TRBV27	.	.	TRBJ1-2	TGTGCCAGCAGTTTATACTACAGGGCCGGCTATGGCTACACCTTC	CASSLYYRAGYGYTF